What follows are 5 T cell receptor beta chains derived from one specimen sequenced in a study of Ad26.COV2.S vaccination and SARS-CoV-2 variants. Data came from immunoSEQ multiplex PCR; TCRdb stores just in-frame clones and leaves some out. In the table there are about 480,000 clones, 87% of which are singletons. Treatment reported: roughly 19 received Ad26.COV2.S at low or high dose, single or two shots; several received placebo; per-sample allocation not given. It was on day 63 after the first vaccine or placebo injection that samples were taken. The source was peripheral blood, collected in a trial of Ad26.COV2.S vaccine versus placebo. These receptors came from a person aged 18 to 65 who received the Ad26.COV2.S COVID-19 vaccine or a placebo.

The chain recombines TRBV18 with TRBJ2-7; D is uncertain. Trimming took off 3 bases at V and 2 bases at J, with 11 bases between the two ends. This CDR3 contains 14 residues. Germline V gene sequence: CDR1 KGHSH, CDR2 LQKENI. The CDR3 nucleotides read TGTGCCAGCTCACCGAGTCAAGAGACCTACGAGCAGTACTTC. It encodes CASSPSQETYEQYF.

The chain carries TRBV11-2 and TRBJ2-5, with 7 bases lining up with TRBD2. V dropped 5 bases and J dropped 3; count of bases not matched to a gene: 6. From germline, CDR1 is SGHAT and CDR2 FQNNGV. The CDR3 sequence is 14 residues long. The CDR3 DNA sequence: TGTGCCAGCAGCGGGACTAACCTTGAAGAGACCCAGTACTTC. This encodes CASSGTNLEETQYF.

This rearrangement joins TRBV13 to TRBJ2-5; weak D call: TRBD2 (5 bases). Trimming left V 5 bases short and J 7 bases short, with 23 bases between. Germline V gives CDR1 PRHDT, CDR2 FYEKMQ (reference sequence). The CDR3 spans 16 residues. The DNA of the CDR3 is TGTGCCAGCAGCCCCGACAACCTAGCAGTGGTAGGGACCCAGTACTTC. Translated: CASSPDNLAVVGTQYF.

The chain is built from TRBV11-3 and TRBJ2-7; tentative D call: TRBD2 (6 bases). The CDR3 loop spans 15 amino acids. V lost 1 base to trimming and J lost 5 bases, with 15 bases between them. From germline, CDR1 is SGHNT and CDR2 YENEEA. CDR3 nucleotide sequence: TGTGCCAGCAGCTTAGGATCCCGGGACTTCGACGAGCAGTACTTC. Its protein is CASSLGSRDFDEQYF.

CDR3 in DNA: TGCGCCAGCAGCTTGTCCGGGAACTACGGAAACACCATATATTTT. Translating it yields CASSLSGNYGNTIYF. The chain uses TRBV5-1 and TRBJ1-3; D gene ambiguous. The germline CDR1 and CDR2 sequences are SGHRS and YFSETQ. The CDR3 sequence is 15 residues long. Trimming left V 1 base short and J 4 bases short, with 12 bases between.